This TCR beta chain comes out of a study of blood T cell repertoires in COVID-19. Background on the study: Specimens from acute and convalescent COVID-19 originated in the United States, Italy and Spain. Sources were T cells, B-cell-depleted T cells, or PBMCs; the material itself was cDNA or gDNA.

The ends were cut back, 5 bases at V and 2 bases at J, with 10 bases in the middle. The CDR3 has 14 amino acids. Germline V gives CDR1 SGHRS, CDR2 YFSETQ. Individuals drawn from around 25 US areas were roughly 18 to 89 years old. TCRdb keeps only in-frame clones here, not all; method: immunoSEQ multiplex PCR. This table has 200,000 to 250,000 clones, roughly 88% appearing once. This clone was seen a single time. This chain uses TRBV5-1 with TRBJ2-2, with D tentatively TRBD1 (6 bases). Sequences were obtained from PBMCs or T cells enriched from blood (not recorded which). The receptor was derived from a woman aged 40 to 50 with acute COVID-19. The CDR3 protein is CASSRGGNTGELFF. The CDR3 region has the DNA TGCGCCAGCAGTCGAGGGGGTAACACCGGGGAGCTGTTTTTT.